A single sample is the source of the 13 T cell receptor beta chains below, sequenced in a study of blood T cell repertoires in COVID-19 (dated by TCRdb to 2020 to 2021). The library was prepared using the immunoSEQ multiplex PCR assay. This immuneACCESS table, as held by TCRdb, lists in-frame sequences with V and J called but not all clones. Of the missing ones, under half trace to an unresolved V gene in checked studies; the others have no known cause. In all, the sample holds approximately 46,000 clones, and 81% of those were seen once. Of the sample, approximately 20% falls within the top ten clones. The sequenced sample was peripheral blood. The receptor source for this set is a woman aged 80 or over with COVID-19, enrolled during active disease.

V usage is TRBV5-1 and J usage is TRBJ2-3, with TRBD1 identical over 7 bases. The CDR3 consists of 14 residues. Germline-derived CDR1 and CDR2 are SGHRS and YFSETQ. The trim removed 4 bases at V and 2 bases at J, leaving 4 bases unmatched. The CDR3 here is CASSPGTATDTQYF. CDR3 coding DNA: TGCGCCAGCAGCCCAGGGACAGCCACAGATACGCAGTATTTT.

This sequence joins TRBV7-9 and TRBJ1-6; D is unresolved. The CDR3 length is 13 residues. CDR1 is SEHNR, CDR2 FQNEAQ, per germline (reference sequence). V was shortened by 1 base and J by 13 bases, with 11 bases between the two germline ends. The CDR3 spells CASSLDSRDPLHF. For the CDR3, the DNA is TGTGCCAGCAGCTTAGATTCCCGGGATCCCCTCCACTTT.

CDR3 loop: CASSTNSRLAGVRSYNEQFF. In DNA, the CDR3 is TGTGCCAGCAGTACGAACTCACGACTAGCGGGAGTGAGGTCCTACAATGAGCAGTTCTTC. The rearrangement joins TRBV28 to TRBJ2-1, with TRBD2 matching over 12 bases. The CDR3 spans 20 residues. Per germline, CDR1 MDHEN and CDR2 SYDVKM. Unmatched junction bases numbered 15, after V lost 5 bases and J lost 1 base.

The chain uses TRBV19 and TRBJ1-2; TRBD1 might be the D (6 bases). Trimming took off 5 bases at V and 1 base at J, with 17 bases between the two ends. Germline V gives CDR1 LNHDA, CDR2 SQIVND (reference sequence). This CDR3 has 16 residues. In DNA form, the CDR3 reads TGTGCCAGTAGTCCGGAATCAGGGGACCTTAACTATGGCTACACCTTC. This translates into CASSPESGDLNYGYTF.

V usage is TRBV20-1 and J usage is TRBJ2-4, with TRBD1 matching over 8 bases. The CDR3 covers 15 residues. Germline-derived CDR1 and CDR2 are DFQATT and SNEGSKA (reference sequence). With V trimmed by 3 bases and J by 2 bases, 6 bases remained unmatched. This chain's CDR3 is CSASSGGLSKNIQYF. Here the CDR3 DNA reads TGCAGTGCTAGTTCAGGGGGCTTATCCAAAAACATTCAGTACTTC.

V usage is TRBV7-9 and J usage is TRBJ2-7; D uncertain. There are 10 residues in the CDR3. V was cut by 2 bases and J by 12 bases, with 8 bases left in between. Germline assignment: CDR1 SEHNR and CDR2 FQNEAQ (reference sequence). The CDR3 bases are TGTGCCAGCAGCTTACAGACACTGTACTTC. It encodes CASSLQTLYF.

The gene calls are TRBV7-9 and TRBJ2-7; a weak D match, TRBD1 (6 bases). Per germline, CDR1 SEHNR and CDR2 FQNEAQ (reference sequence). V was pared by 5 bases and J by 2 bases, with 13 bases between. The CDR3 contains 14 residues. CDR3 sequence reads: CASSQDSEAYEQYF. The CDR3 nucleotides are TGTGCCAGCAGCCAGGACAGCGAAGCCTACGAGCAGTACTTC.

This clone is a singleton in its sample. The CDR3 coding sequence is TGTGCCAGCAGAAGCATCGCGGTTACCGGGGAGCTGTTTTTT. Translation gives CASRSIAVTGELFF. The chain employs TRBV6-4 and TRBJ2-2; D remains ambiguous. V was cut by 6 bases and J by 5 bases, with 13 bases left in between. This CDR3 comprises 14 residues. Germline CDR1 reads MRHNA; CDR2 reads SNTAGT.

The rearrangement joins TRBV5-8 to TRBJ2-1; 8 bases line up with TRBD2. Losses at the gene ends were 4 bases for V and 7 bases for J; bases not matched to a gene: 16. This CDR3 has 17 amino acids. Germline values: CDR1 SGHTS, CDR2 YDEGEE. CDR3 coding DNA: TGTGCCAGCAGCAGCGGCGTATATCCAGCGGGGGAAAATGAGCAGTTCTTC. Translated: CASSSGVYPAGENEQFF.

J is TRBJ2-2 and V is TRBV4-1; the match to TRBD1 covers 8 bases. This CDR3 has 15 residues. The V gene's germline CDR1 is MGHRA and CDR2 YSYEKL. V was pared by 4 bases and J by 6 bases, with 7 bases of the junction left unmatched. CDR3: CASSPRQGWPGELFF. In DNA form, the CDR3 reads TGCGCCAGCAGCCCCAGACAGGGGTGGCCCGGGGAGCTGTTTTTT.

By its share, this clone is medium-sized. The chain is built from TRBV24-1 and TRBJ2-5; D is unclear. The CDR3 contains 14 residues. The germline gives CDR1 KGHDR, CDR2 SFDVKD. The V end lost 4 bases, the J end lost 2 bases, and 10 bases lay between the germline ends. The CDR3 DNA is TGTGCCACCAGTGAACCCGACGGGCAAGAGACCCAGTACTTC. Translated: CATSEPDGQETQYF.

This sequence joins TRBV19 and TRBJ2-7; 7 bases match TRBD1. The CDR3 runs 12 residues. With V trimmed by 3 bases and J by 13 bases, 9 bases remained unmatched. From germline, CDR1 is LNHDA and CDR2 SQIVND (reference sequence). CDR3 coding DNA: TGTGCCAGTAGTATCACAGGGGAGAGTCAATACTTC. Translating it yields CASSITGESQYF.

The chain has TRBV6-6 and TRBJ1-1; 8 nucleotides line up with TRBD1. V was pared by 2 bases and J by 1 base, with 3 bases of the junction left unmatched. Germline values: CDR1 MNHNY, CDR2 SVGAGI (reference sequence). The CDR3 loop spans 15 amino acids. CDR3 sequence (DNA): TGTGCCAGCAGTTACCCCGGGACAGGGAACACTGAAGCTTTCTTT. This encodes CASSYPGTGNTEAFF.